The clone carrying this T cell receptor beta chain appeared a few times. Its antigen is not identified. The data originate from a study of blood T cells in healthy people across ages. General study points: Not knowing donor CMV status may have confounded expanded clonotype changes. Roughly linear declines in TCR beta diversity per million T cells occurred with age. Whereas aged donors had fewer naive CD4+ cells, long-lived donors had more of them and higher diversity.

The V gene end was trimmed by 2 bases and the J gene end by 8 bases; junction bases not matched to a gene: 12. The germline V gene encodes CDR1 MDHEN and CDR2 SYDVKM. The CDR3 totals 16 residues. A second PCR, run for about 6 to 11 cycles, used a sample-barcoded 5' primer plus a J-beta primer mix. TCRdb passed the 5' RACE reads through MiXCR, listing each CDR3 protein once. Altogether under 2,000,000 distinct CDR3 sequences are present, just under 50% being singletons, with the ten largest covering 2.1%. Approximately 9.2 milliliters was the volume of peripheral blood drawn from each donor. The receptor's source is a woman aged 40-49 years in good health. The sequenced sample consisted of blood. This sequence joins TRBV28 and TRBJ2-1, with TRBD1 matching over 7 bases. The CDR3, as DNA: TGTGCCAGCAGTTTAATGGACAGGAGTCAATCGGATGAGCAGTTCTTC. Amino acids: CASSLMDRSQSDEQFF.